This T cell receptor (beta chain) was found in a study of regulatory T cells in long-lasting Graves disease (dated by TCRdb to about 2021). Broadly, across the study: Persistent Graves' disease was defined as antithyroid drug treatment for over 5 years with persistently positive TSH receptor autoantibodies. Persistent Graves' disease patients were compared with newly diagnosed Graves' disease patients by peripheral blood TCR sequencing and RNA sequencing. The study was conducted in China and was registered as a clinical trial. TCR sequencing covered some 13 persistent and approximately 20 newly diagnosed Graves' disease patients, some 33 samples in total. Persistent Graves' disease patients in the clinical cohort had taken antithyroid drugs for roughly ten years on average.

The time point label corresponds to: persistent/refractory GD, antithyroid drugs over 5 years with positive TRAb. For both TCR sequencing and RNA sequencing, RNA was extracted from PBMCs using TRIzol. Graves' disease was diagnosed according to American Thyroid Association guidelines. Patients were recruited from an endocrinology department in Xi'an, China. From each patient, around 8.3 milliliters of peripheral blood was collected into an EDTA anticoagulant tube. Ficoll Paque Plus density gradient separation was used to isolate PBMCs, and no additional T cell sorting was done. An Agilent 2100 Bioanalyzer and agarose gel were used to check RNA quality, while a NanoDrop 2000 measured RNA concentration. This clonotype was detected ten times or more. It has no known antigen specificity. Within one base of it there is no much larger clone, and no base qualities were kept. The V end loses 0 bases and the J end loses 0 bases, and a stretch of 10 bases separates them. The CDR3 sequence holds 16 residues, the cysteine and phenylalanine included. The retained sequence is limited to the CDR3, 48 bases, with the frame set at the first base. In the germline V gene, CDR1 corresponds to SGHRS and CDR2 to YFSETQ.

Here is what the overall study found, with its caveats: Persistent disease showed preferential use of TRBV28, TRBJ1-2 and TRBJ2-5, whereas newly diagnosed disease favored TRBV20-1 and TRBJ2-1. A larger number of public clonotypes was shared among persistent patients (approximately 3,000) than among newly diagnosed patients (more than 850). Lower TCR Shannon entropy and fewer highly expanded clones were observed in persistent Graves' disease patients than in newly diagnosed patients, which suggested clonal expansion. Only peripheral blood was studied, because thyroid tissue, the primary lesion, was inaccessible. The small sample size was acknowledged by the authors as a limitation that may reduce accuracy. Sequencing and analysis were restricted to the TCR beta chain.

Receptor libraries were prepared by multiplex PCR. TCRdb names Illumina HiSeq 4000 as the instrument used. To build TCR beta libraries, CDR3 regions were amplified by Arm-PCR using iRepertoire HTBI primers. PCR products were gel purified before sequencing. On the study's bioinformatics: Across samples, around 58 TRBV and 13 to 15 TRBJ segments were identified and used for gene usage analysis of CDR3 amino acid clonotypes. COPE and FqMerger were used to merge filtered high-quality paired reads into contigs. BLAST was used to align contigs to IMGT TRBV, TRBD and TRBJ reference genes, and CDR3 was defined according to IMGT. Any clonotype with a frequency above 0.1% was counted as a highly expanded clone. Shannon entropy served as the measure of repertoire diversity, while the Gini coefficient captured V-J evenness. A clonotype found in more than one individual was treated as public. The raw public reads went through TCRdb reprocessing: fastp at Q25, MiXCR clone calling, in-frame beta chains kept. CDR3 protein sequences are deduplicated, and each keeps its most common genes and DNA. Here the V and J calls rest on TCRdb's processing, not on the authors' analysis. For this sample the table gives more than 300,000 distinct CDR3 sequences, of which 15% to 20% were detected only once. 25% to 35% of the sample lies in the top ten.

The TCR originated in a female donor with Graves disease. Sequenced material: peripheral blood mononuclear cells (PBMCs), taken when the disease was refractory, from a patient treated with antithyroid drugs. The V gene is TRBV5-1 and the J gene is TRBJ2-4, with an unclear D gene assignment. The DNA sequence follows: TGCGCCAGCAGCTTGGTTTCAGATATAGCCAAAAACATTCAGTACTTC. The resulting protein is CASSLVSDIAKNIQYF. Reference TRBV5-1 and TRBJ2-4 genes cover what lies past the CDR3, so the full variable domain is KAGVTQTPRYLIKTRGQQVTLSCSPISGHRSVSWYQQTPGQGLQFLFEYFSETQRNKGNFPGRFSGRQFSNSRSEMNVSTLELGDSALYLCASSLVSDIAKNIQYFGAGTRLSVL.